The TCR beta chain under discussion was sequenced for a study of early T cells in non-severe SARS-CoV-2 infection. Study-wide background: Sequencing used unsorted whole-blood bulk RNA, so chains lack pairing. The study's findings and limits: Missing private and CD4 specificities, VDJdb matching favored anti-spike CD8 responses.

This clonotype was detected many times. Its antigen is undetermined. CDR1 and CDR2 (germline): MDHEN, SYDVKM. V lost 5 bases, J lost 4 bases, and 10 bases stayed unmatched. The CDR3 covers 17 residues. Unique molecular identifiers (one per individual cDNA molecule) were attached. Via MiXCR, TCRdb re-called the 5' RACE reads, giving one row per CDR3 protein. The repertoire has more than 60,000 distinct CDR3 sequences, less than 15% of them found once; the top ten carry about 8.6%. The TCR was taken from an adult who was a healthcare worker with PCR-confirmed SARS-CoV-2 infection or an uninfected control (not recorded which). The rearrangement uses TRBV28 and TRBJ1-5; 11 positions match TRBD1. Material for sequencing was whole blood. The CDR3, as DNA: TGTGCCAGCAGTCCAACCCTAGGACAGGGGGCTAATCAGCCCCAGCATTTT. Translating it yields CASSPTLGQGANQPQHF.